This TCR beta chain came from a study of CD8 T cells in ankylosing spondylitis (TCRdb year 2017). As for the study more broadly: To find TCR variants linked to disease, the study profiled T cell receptor beta repertoires in ankylosing spondylitis patients and healthy donors. In total, the full study cohort was made up of some 110 healthy donors and 25 ankylosing spondylitis patients. Peripheral blood was sampled, and synovial fluid was additionally collected from ankylosing spondylitis patients.

TCRdb shows the sequencer as Illumina HiSeq 2500. Quantitative 5'-RACE with molecular barcodes was the method used to prepare the TCR beta libraries. Per the authors' processing: A new computational method based on a probabilistic model of VDJ rearrangement was used to identify disease-linked TCR variants. TCRdb itself trimmed the public reads at Q25 with fastp, ran MiXCR and retained productive beta chains. Every CDR3 protein is listed once, alongside the most common genes and DNA of its rows. The authors' filters were not applied to this entry. A total of 700,000 to 850,000 distinct CDR3 sequences appear in this sample, about an eighth of them only once. The ten largest make up roughly 0.51% of the sample. Study-wide conclusions, independent of this receptor: Significant enrichment of the disease-linked clones was reported in matched synovial fluid samples from ankylosing spondylitis patients. Some TCR beta motif variants had previously been reported in synovial fluid and blood of reactive arthritis patients, which suggested common disease-initiation mechanisms. In peripheral blood, the disease-linked clones were found at relatively low frequencies and had a CD8+ phenotype. Blood from ankylosing spondylitis patients appeared to be characterized by a TCR beta motif composed of eight highly homologous amino acid variants.

This clonotype was seen a handful of times. The specificity of this receptor is unknown. There are no base qualities to consult, and no much larger clone falls within one base. Here V drops 5 bases and J drops 3 bases, and the junction holds 6 bases not matched to any gene. From cysteine to phenylalanine, the CDR3 is 16 amino acids long. Only the CDR3 portion is preserved as DNA: 48 bases, with reading frame beginning at the first base. Reading the germline V gene (reference sequence) gives CDR1 PRHDT and CDR2 FYEKMQ. The source material was blood, either unsorted or a sorted T cell fraction (not recorded which). The chain is made from TRBV13 and TRBJ2-2; TRBD2 fits 10 bases in the junction. The TCR sequence derives from a male donor with ankylosing spondylitis. The nucleotides read TGTGCCAGCAGCAACCTAGCGGGAGATCACACCGGGGAGCTGTTTTTT. This encodes CASSNLAGDHTGELFF. The full variable domain, with segments outside the CDR3 supplied by the reference TRBV13 and TRBJ2-2 proteins, appears as AAGVIQSPRHLIKEKRETATLKCYPIPRHDTVYWYQQGPGQDPQFLISFYEKMQSDKGSIPDRFSAQQFSDYHSELNMSSLELGDSALYFCASSNLAGDHTGELFFGEGSRLTVL.